Listed below are T cell receptor beta chains from one sample, sequenced in a study of CD8 T cells in ankylosing spondylitis. TCRdb re-analysed the 5' RACE reads in MiXCR, keeping a single row per CDR3 protein. The table has about 160,000 distinct CDR3 sequences, about 18% seen once. Sequenced material: blood, either unsorted or a sorted T cell fraction (not recorded which). The source is a male donor with ankylosing spondylitis or in good health (not recorded which). The CDR3 runs from the conserved cysteine through the conserved F or W. A D gene is named only where the DNA matches it firmly. The listing skips clone size in some rows; elsewhere it reads once, few, many or a size class.

clone_size: many
j_call: TRBJ1-2
v_call: TRBV6-5
d_call: -
cdr3_aa: CASRSGAYGYTF
cdr3_nt: TGTGCCAGCAGGAGTGGCGCCTATGGCTACACCTTC

clone_size: many
j_call: TRBJ2-7
v_call: TRBV28
d_call: TRBD1
cdr3_aa: CASRPGQAFYEQYF
cdr3_nt: TGTGCCAGCAGACCGGGACAGGCGTTTTACGAGCAGTACTTC

clone_size: many
j_call: TRBJ1-1
v_call: TRBV20-1
d_call: -
cdr3_aa: CSAREGKNTEAFF
cdr3_nt: TGCAGTGCTAGAGAGGGAAAGAACACTGAAGCTTTCTTT

clone_size: many
j_call: TRBJ1-1
v_call: TRBV2
d_call: -
cdr3_aa: CASSSVATSEAFF
cdr3_nt: TGTGCCAGCAGTTCGGTAGCGACGAGTGAAGCTTTCTTT

clone_size: -
j_call: TRBJ2-1
v_call: TRBV19
d_call: TRBD2
cdr3_aa: CASSIGEGRFNEQFF
cdr3_nt: TGTGCCAGTAGTATAGGGGAGGGCCGATTCAATGAGCAGTTCTTC

clone_size: few
j_call: TRBJ1-1
v_call: TRBV7-2
d_call: TRBD1
cdr3_aa: CASSLVVQGEAFF
cdr3_nt: TGTGCCAGCAGCTTAGTCGTACAGGGGGAAGCTTTCTTT

clone_size: many
j_call: TRBJ1-4
v_call: TRBV14
d_call: -
cdr3_aa: CASSRGGLWEEKLFF
cdr3_nt: TGTGCCAGCAGCCGTGGGGGACTTTGGGAAGAAAAACTGTTTTTT

clone_size: many
j_call: TRBJ1-2
v_call: TRBV4-1
d_call: -
cdr3_aa: CASSQDQGGYYGYTF
cdr3_nt: TGCGCCAGCAGCCAAGACCAGGGAGGATACTATGGCTACACCTTC

clone_size: many
j_call: TRBJ2-7
v_call: TRBV9
d_call: TRBD2
cdr3_aa: CASSVAAGALEEQYF
cdr3_nt: TGTGCCAGCAGCGTAGCGGCGGGAGCGCTAGAAGAGCAGTACTTC

clone_size: many
j_call: TRBJ2-7
v_call: TRBV4-1
d_call: -
cdr3_aa: CASSLTPGNEEEQYF
cdr3_nt: TGCGCCAGCAGCCTGACCCCGGGGAACGAGGAAGAGCAGTACTTC

clone_size: many
j_call: TRBJ2-7
v_call: TRBV5-1
d_call: -
cdr3_aa: CASSISDTVYEQYF
cdr3_nt: TGCGCCAGCAGCATCAGCGATACAGTCTACGAGCAGTACTTC

clone_size: few
j_call: TRBJ2-1
v_call: TRBV24-1
d_call: TRBD2
cdr3_aa: CATSGRTSGRGEQFF
cdr3_nt: TGTGCCACCAGTGGTAGGACTAGCGGGAGAGGTGAGCAGTTCTTC